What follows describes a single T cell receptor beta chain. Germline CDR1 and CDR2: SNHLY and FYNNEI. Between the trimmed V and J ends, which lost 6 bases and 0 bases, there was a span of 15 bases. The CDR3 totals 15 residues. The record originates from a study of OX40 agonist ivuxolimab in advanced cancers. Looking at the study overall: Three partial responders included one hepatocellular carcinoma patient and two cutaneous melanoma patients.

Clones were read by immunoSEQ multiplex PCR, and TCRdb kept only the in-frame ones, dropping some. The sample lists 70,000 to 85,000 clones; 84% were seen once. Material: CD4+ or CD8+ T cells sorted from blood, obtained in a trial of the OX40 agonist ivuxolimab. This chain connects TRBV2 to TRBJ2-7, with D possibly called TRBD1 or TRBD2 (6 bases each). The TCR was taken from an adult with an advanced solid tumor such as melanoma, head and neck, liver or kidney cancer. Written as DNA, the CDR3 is TGTGCCAGCAGCCCCCGGGGGCCCCCCTCCTACGAGCAGTACTTC. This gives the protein CASSPRGPPSYEQYF. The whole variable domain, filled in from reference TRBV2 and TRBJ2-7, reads EPEVTQTPSHQVTQMGQEVILRCVPISNHLYFYWYRQILGQKVEFLVSFYNNEISEKSEIFDDQFSVERPDGSNFTLKIRSTKLEDSAMYFCASSPRGPPSYEQYFGPGTRLTVT.